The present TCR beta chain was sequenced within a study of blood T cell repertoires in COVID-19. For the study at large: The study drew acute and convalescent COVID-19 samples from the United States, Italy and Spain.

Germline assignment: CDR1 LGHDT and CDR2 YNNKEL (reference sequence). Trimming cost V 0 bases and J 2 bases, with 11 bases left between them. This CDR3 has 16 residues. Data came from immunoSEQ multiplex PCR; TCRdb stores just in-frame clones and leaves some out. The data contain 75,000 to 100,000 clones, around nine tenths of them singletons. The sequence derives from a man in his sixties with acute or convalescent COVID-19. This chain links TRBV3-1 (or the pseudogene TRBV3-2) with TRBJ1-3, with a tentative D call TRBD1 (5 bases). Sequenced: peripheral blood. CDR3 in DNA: TGTGCCAGCAGCCAAGATAGGGGCTCCCCTGGAAACACCATATATTTT. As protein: CASSQDRGSPGNTIYF.